This TCR beta chain was identified during a study of cytomegalovirus exposure and HLA in healthy donors (TCRdb year 2017). The study in broad terms: In an earlier analysis of some 550 of the donors, 276 Gb of sequence data and approximately 100 million unique TCR beta sequences from 150 million to 200 million T cells were reported. To decide whether each TCR beta V gene segment behaved as functional or pseudogenic, an earlier analysis of approximately 600 of the donors relied on high-throughput TCR beta sequencing. In addition to the first cohort of 666 subjects, a separate validation cohort of approximately 120 different subjects was used. Because of strong linkage in the cohort, roughly five DR-DQ haplotypes were treated as single units for association and clustering. High-throughput TCR immunosequencing, statistical association of individual TCRs with disease status, and machine learning were combined to predict cytomegalovirus infection status. Class I and class II HLA loci were covered by the typing at four-digit resolution. Among roughly 400 genotyped donors of the cohort, an average of about 240,000 unique TCR beta nucleotide sequences were sequenced per donor, roughly 20% of them non-productive. Of the roughly 400 genotyped donors, approximately 80% fell in the genetic ancestry cluster associated with self-reported Caucasian donors. A later genetic analysis used genome-wide SNP genotypes for 398 of the 666 donors, treating that subset as a discovery cohort. In a later analysis, previously published TCR beta repertoires from several hundred donors were re-analyzed and high-resolution HLA genotyping was added so that TCR occurrence patterns could be studied. Rather than drawing on any new phenotypic data, the later analysis identified candidate immune exposures from TCR beta sequences and the way those sequences occurred across donors. Every discovery cohort repertoire had been produced on one sequencing platform. Roughly 300 gigabases of sequencing data and some 85 million unique TCR sequences were included in an early release covering over 600 HLA-typed donors. Donor age, sex, ethnicity and CMV serostatus were compiled alongside the repertoire data. The study aimed to test whether cataloging public T cell receptors could reveal signatures of past pathogen exposure. Using immunosequencing, the study profiled T cell repertoires from 666 subjects and related those repertoires to cytomegalovirus serostatus. The number of typed donors differed by locus: roughly 629-630 for A, B, C, DRB1 and DQB1; approximately 520 for DQA1; some 590 for DPA1; and some 430 for DPB1.

The cohort was made up of roughly 670 healthy bone marrow donors. At the time of sampling, every cohort member was nominally healthy, though immune exposures that went unrecorded were likely present. The donor was CMV seronegative and was included in the group of a few hundred seronegative cohort members. Each donor provided a peripheral blood sample, and peripheral blood mononuclear cells were used for TCR beta sequencing. The Qiagen DNeasy Blood Extraction Kit was used to extract genomic DNA from the blood cell samples. As regards this clone: Its antigen specificity is not known. No base qualities exist here, and no much larger clone lies one base off it.

CDR1 SGHRS and CDR2 YFSETQ were looked up in the germline V gene. Trimming costs V 4 bases and J 0 bases, and their ends lie 16 bases apart. The cysteine opens and the phenylalanine closes a CDR3 of 16 amino acids. The read is trimmed to its CDR3 DNA, 48 bases read in frame from base 1. Receptor libraries were prepared by the immunoSEQ multiplex PCR assay. A mixture of 60 forward primers for TCR Vbeta segments and 13 reverse primers for TCR Jbeta segments was used in the multiplex PCR. The CDR3 region of rearranged TCR beta genes was amplified from genomic DNA with a multiplex PCR assay. The Illumina HiSeq System was used to sequence the amplified TCR beta libraries as 87-base-pair reads. Processing in the source paper ran as follows. A later analysis counted 65 million to 90 million unique TCR beta chains across the 666 repertoires, and some 11 million of these chains were shared by at least two donors. To remove PCR and sequencing errors, raw reads were error-corrected and collapsed into unique sequences using a nearest-neighbor algorithm that merged closely related sequences. V, D and J gene segments were assigned by aligning CDR3 sequences to IMGT reference sequences. For a sequence to be retained, a match of at least six nucleotides to both a V gene segment and a J gene segment was required. Rearrangements were classified as productive when the CDR3 lacked stop codons and remained in frame with V and J, and all other rearrangements were classified as non-productive. Following IMGT convention, CDR3 was defined as the stretch from the second conserved V-encoded cysteine up to the conserved J-encoded phenylalanine. In an earlier analysis of 550 to 650 of the donors, sequences lacking an unambiguous match to a single V gene segment were excluded. An earlier analysis of 587 of the donors called V segments functional above 56.7% productive rearrangements and segregating when the between-donor standard deviation exceeded 5%. To diagnose cytomegalovirus status from the catalog of TCR beta chain sequences, a statistical classification framework was built. In a later analysis, TCR nucleotide sequences were compared against IMGT/GENE-DB human TR gene sequences so that V and J genes could be assigned. In a later analysis, CDR3 sequences and most-parsimonious VDJ recombination scenarios were assigned using the TCRdist pipeline. In a later analysis, each TCR beta chain was defined by its CDR3 amino acid sequence together with its V-gene family, and reads without a unique V-gene family were excluded. To address suspected cross-contamination and a sequencing artifact, a later analysis removed around 590 highly shared, low-generation-probability nucleotide sequences. A later analysis calculated a clonal expansion index for each public chain from normalized within-repertoire ranks of inferred template counts. In a later analysis, generation probabilities were computed using a VDJ recombination model fitted to out-of-frame rearrangements, and the results were checked against IGoR. A later analysis scored TCR-TCR, TCR-HLA and TCR-CMV co-occurrence with hypergeometric tests, applying a repertoire-size bias correction to TCR pairs. In a later analysis, false discovery rates were estimated by permuting HLA or CMV assignments 20 times. In a later analysis, co-occurring TCRs were grouped with DBSCAN, and TCRdist sequence similarity was added when clustering was performed within HLA-allele-positive subsets. For co-occurrence clustering, repertoires with fewer than 30,000 or more than 120,000 public chains were excluded, along with a handful of repertoires with anomalous nucleotide sharing. Drawn from immuneACCESS, this table holds only the in-frame rearrangements with V and J called that TCRdb kept. Clones are partly lost; checked studies trace under half to an unresolved V gene and leave the rest unexplained. Clone size and V and J calls were adopted from that table, with D and trimming inferred from the DNA. The sample table contains under 150,000 clones; only one count was recorded for 60% to 85% of them. About 3% of the sample goes to the ten largest clones.

The study at large found these results: In this cohort, only TCR beta chains were sequenced, and detectable features were limited by the absence of alpha or paired-chain data. At a false discovery rate of 0.05, a later analysis linked under 20,000 TCR beta sequences to specific HLA alleles. Over 15 rarely observed V segments, including chromosome 9 orphons, were excluded from the earlier analysis of 550 to 700 of the donors because counts were too low. Because HLA typing was unavailable for some donors at each locus, only the typed subset was used in association tests. A cluster of highly shared sequence variants was judged likely to represent a technical artifact of the sequencing pipeline. The authors suggested that the approach could potentially be generalized to other disease states and immunological phenotypes. In vitro tests confirmed that a few of the cytomegalovirus-associated TCR beta chains recognize cytomegalovirus antigens. For the cohort, immune exposure information was limited to CMV serostatus. The classifier was reported to diagnose cytomegalovirus status with high specificity and sensitivity in both the original cohort and the validation cohort. Some IMGT-functional V segments, including TRBV6-2 and TRBV6-3, could not be distinguished by the 87-base-pair reads and were therefore excluded. In a later analysis, HLA-associated TCR beta chains showed more clonal expansion and lower generation probabilities than non-associated chains that were equally common. Correlated functional status among segregating V segments might reflect linkage disequilibrium, but an unknown experimental factor could not be ruled out. The study gave a list of over 150 TCR beta chains associated with cytomegalovirus. A later analysis found that most CMV-associated TCR beta chains appeared HLA-restricted, with HLA associations seemingly driven largely by CMV exposure. Sequencing depth was assumed to be roughly uniform across donors in the presence/absence analyses, though that assumption may not hold. Several of the top co-occurrence clusters appeared to be linked to parvovirus B19, influenza, CMV and Epstein-Barr virus, according to a later analysis. Compared with the roughly 710-donor mean, donors in an Asian-associated ancestry cluster had fewer N-insertions in productive TCRs, according to a later genetic analysis. Broadly in line with IMGT annotations, most TCR beta V segments showed up in productive rearrangements about 87% or about 30% of the time in an earlier analysis of 450 to 750 of the donors. In a later analysis, TCR association rates were found to vary across HLA loci, with the most associated TCRs seen for DRB1 alleles and the fewest for HLA-C alleles. Across donors, most TCR sequences were observed very rarely, whereas some public TCRs were present in many individuals. Assigning TCR associations to individual alleles was difficult when HLA alleles, especially DR and DQ, strongly co-occurred. A further reported finding was that TCR beta sequences accurately predicted the HLA-A and HLA-B alleles for most subjects in the first cohort. A later genetic analysis associated a missense DCLRE1C variant with V-gene and J-gene trimming of TCR beta chains, and an independent cohort replicated the association.

The chain joins TRBV5-1 to TRBJ1-1; the D gene is perhaps TRBD1, from 6 matching bases. The sequenced sample was PBMCs. The TCR was taken from a man aged 25 to 40 in good health and CMV-seronegative. The nucleotides read TGCGCCAGCAGCCTGGACAGCCTTGATATGAACACTGAAGCTTTCTTT. Translation gives CASSLDSLDMNTEAFF.